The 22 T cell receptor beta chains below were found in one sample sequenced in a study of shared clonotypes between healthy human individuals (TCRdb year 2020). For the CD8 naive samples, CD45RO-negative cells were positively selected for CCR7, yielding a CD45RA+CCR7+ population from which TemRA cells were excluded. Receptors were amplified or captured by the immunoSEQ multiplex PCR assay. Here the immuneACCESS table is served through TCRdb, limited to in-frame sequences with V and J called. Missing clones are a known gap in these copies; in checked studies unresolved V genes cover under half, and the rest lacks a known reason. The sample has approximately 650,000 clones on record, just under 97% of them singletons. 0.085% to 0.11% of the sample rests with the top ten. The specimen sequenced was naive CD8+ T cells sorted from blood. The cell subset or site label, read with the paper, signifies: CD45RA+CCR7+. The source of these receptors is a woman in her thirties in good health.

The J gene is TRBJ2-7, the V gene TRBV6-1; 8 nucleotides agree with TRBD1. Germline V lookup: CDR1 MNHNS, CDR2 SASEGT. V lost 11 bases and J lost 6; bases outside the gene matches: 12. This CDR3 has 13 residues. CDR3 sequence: CASKNQGAGEQYF. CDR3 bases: TGTGCCTCAAAAAACCAGGGGGCGGGCGAGCAGTACTTC.

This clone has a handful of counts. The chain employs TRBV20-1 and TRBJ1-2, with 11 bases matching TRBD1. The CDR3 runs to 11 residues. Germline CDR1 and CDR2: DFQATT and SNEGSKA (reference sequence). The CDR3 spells CINRDRGWYTF. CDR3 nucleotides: TGCATCAACCGGGACAGGGGGTGGTACACCTTC.

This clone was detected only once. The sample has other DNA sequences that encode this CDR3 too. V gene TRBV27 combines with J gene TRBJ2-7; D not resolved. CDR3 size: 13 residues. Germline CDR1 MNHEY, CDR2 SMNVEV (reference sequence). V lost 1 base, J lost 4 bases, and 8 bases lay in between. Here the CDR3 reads CASSLLGRYEQYF. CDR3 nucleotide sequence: TGTGCCAGCAGTTTATTAGGGCGGTACGAGCAGTACTTC.

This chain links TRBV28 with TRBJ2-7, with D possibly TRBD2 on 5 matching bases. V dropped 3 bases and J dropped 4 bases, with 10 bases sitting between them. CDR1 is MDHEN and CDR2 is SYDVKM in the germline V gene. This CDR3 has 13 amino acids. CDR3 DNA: TGTGCCAGCAGTTTGGGTGAGGGATACGAGCAGTACTTC. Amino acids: CASSLGEGYEQYF. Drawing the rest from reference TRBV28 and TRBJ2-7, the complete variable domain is DVKVTQSSRYLVKRTGEKVFLECVQDMDHENMFWYRQDPGLGLRLIYFSYDVKMKEKGDIPEGYSVSREKKERFSLILESASTNQTSMYLCASSLGEGYEQYFGPGTRLTVT.

The CDR3 protein is CASSWGAPGTRSYEQYF. CDR3 sequence (DNA): TGTGCCAGCAGCTGGGGTGCGCCGGGGACCCGATCCTACGAGCAGTACTTC. The chain uses TRBV7-9 and TRBJ2-7, with D perhaps being TRBD1 or TRBD2 (5 bases each). Germline CDR1 reads SEHNR; CDR2 reads FQNEAQ (reference sequence). CDR3 length: 17 residues. V lost 4 bases and J 1 base, leaving 20 bases between the germline ends.

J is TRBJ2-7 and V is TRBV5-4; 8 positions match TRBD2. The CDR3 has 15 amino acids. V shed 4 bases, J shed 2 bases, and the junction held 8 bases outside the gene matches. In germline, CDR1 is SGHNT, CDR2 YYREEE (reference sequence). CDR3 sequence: CASSGGTRHPYEQYF. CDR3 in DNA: TGTGCCAGCAGCGGGGGGACTAGGCACCCCTACGAGCAGTACTTC.

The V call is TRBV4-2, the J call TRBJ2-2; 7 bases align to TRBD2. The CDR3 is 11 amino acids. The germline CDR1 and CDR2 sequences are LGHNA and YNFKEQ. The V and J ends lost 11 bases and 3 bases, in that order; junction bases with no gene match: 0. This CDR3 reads CAAGDTGELFF. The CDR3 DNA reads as TGTGCCGCGGGGGACACCGGGGAGCTGTTTTTT.

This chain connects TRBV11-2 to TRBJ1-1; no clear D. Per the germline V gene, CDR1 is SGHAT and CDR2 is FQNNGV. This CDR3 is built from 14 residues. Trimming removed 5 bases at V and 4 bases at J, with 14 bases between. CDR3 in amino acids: CASSERLSRTEAFF. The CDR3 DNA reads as TGTGCCAGCAGCGAGCGGTTGTCACGCACTGAAGCTTTCTTT.

The CDR3 loop is CASSVEGRPGEKLFF. DNA for the CDR3: TGTGCCAGCAGCGTAGAGGGACGCCCGGGAGAAAAACTGTTTTTT. This chain joins TRBV9 and TRBJ1-4, with a tentative D call TRBD1 (5 bases). Deletions cut 0 bases from V and 8 bases from J, with 14 bases between. The CDR3 is 15 amino acids. Per the germline V gene, CDR1 is SGDLS and CDR2 is YYNGEE.

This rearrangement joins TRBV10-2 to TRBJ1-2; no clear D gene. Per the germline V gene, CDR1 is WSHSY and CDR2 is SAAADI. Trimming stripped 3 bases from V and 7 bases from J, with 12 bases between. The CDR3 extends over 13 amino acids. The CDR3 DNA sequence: TGCGCCAGCAGTGATAGTGTTTGGGGTGGCTACACCTTC. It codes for CASSDSVWGGYTF.

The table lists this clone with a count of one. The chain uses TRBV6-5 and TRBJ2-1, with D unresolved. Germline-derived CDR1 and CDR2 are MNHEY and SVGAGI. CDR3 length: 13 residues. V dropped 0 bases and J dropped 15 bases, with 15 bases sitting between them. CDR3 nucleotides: TGTGCCAGCAGTTACTCGGGCGGCCGGTCGTCGTTCTTC. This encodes CASSYSGGRSSFF.

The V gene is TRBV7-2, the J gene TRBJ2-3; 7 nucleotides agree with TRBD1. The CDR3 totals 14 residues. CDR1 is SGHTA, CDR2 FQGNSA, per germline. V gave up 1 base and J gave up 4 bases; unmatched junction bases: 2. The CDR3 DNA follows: TGTGCCAGCAGCTTAGGAGGGGGCGCAGATACGCAGTATTTT. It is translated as CASSLGGGADTQYF.

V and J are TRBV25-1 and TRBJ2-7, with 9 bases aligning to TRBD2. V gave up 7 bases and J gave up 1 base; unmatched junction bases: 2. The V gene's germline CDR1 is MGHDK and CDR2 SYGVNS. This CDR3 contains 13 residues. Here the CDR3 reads CASTLAGSYEQYF. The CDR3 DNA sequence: TGTGCCAGCACTCTAGCGGGGTCCTACGAGCAGTACTTC.

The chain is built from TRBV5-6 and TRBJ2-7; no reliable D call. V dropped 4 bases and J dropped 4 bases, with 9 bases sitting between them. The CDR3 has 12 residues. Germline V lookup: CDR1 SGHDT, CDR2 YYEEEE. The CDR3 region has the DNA TGTGCCAGCAGCGCCGGATCTTACGAGCAGTACTTC. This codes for CASSAGSYEQYF.

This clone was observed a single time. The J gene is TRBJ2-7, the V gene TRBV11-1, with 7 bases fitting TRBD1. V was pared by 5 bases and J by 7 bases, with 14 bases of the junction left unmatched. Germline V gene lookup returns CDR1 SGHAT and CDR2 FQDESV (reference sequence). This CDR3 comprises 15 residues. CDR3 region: CASSHWDSYPREQYF. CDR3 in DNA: TGTGCCAGCAGCCATTGGGACAGCTACCCGAGGGAGCAGTACTTC. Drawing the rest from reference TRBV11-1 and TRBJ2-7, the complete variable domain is EAEVAQSPRYKITEKSQAVAFWCDPISGHATLYWYRQILGQGPELLVQFQDESVVDDSQLPKDRFSAERLKGVDSTLKIQPAELGDSAMYLCASSHWDSYPREQYFGPGTRLTVT.

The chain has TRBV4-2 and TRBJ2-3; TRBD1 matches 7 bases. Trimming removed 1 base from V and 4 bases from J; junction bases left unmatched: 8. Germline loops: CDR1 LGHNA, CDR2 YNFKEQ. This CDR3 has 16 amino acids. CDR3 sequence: CASSQGVRGIADTQYF. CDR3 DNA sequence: TGTGCCAGCAGCCAAGGGGTCAGGGGGATTGCAGATACGCAGTATTTT.

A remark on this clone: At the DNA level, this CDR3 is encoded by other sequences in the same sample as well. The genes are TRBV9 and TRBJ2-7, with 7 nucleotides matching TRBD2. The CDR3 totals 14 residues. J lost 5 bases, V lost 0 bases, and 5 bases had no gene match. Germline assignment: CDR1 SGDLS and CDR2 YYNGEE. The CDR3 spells CASSVGGGGHEQYF. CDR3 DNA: TGTGCCAGCAGCGTAGGGGGGGGAGGCCACGAGCAGTACTTC.

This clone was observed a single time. The CDR3 sequence is CASSLGQGSYGYTF. The CDR3 DNA reads as TGTGCCAGCAGCTTGGGACAGGGGAGCTATGGCTACACCTTC. This rearrangement joins TRBV5-4 to TRBJ1-2; 8 bases line up with TRBD1. Germline CDR1 reads SGHNT; CDR2 reads YYREEE (reference sequence). V lost 0 bases to trimming and J lost 4 bases; unmatched junction nucleotides: 2. The CDR3 consists of 14 residues.

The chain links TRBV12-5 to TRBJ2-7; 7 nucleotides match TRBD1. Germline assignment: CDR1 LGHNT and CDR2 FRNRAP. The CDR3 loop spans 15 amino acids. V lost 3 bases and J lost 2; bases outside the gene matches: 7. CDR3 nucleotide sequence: TGTGCTAGTGGTTTTACCCCCGGGACAGCCTACGAGCAGTACTTC. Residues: CASGFTPGTAYEQYF.

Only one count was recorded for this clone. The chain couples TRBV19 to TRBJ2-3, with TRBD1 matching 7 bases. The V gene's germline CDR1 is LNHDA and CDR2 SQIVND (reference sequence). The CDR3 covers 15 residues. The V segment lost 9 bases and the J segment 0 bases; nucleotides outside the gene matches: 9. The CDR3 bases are TGTGCCAGCTCGACAGGGCCCCTTAGCACAGATACGCAGTATTTT. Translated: CASSTGPLSTDTQYF.

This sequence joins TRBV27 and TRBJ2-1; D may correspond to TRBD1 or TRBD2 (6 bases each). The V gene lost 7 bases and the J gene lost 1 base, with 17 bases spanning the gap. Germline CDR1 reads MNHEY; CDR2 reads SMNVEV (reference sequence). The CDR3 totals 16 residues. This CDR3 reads CASTHGSGQSYNEQFF. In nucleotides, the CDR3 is TGTGCCAGCACCCATGGTAGCGGACAGTCCTACAATGAGCAGTTCTTC.

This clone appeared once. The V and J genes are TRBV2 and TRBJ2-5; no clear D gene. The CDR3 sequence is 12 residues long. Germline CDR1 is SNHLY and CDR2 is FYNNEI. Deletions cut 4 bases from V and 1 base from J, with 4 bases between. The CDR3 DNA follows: TGTGCCAGCAGTGCGGTCCAAGAGACCCAGTACTTC. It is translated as CASSAVQETQYF.